A selection of T cell receptor beta chains follows, all from one sample in a study of control samples from healthy donors and cancer patients. Assay used: immunoSEQ multiplex PCR; TCRdb lists only in-frame clones, some missing. The profile shows fewer than 20,000 clones, about 82% of them singletons. Material: PBMCs. The receptors come from a woman aged 70 to 79 with colorectal cancer. Each CDR3 is given with its conserved first and last residue. The order of the fields is D gene, J gene, clone size, V gene, CDR3 DNA, CDR3 protein. D genes are given only for firm matches. Expanded clones are given a class, and other clones once, few, many or no size at all.

TRBD2 TRBJ2-3 few TRBV24-1 TGTGCCACCAGTGATTTGCGATTCGGGGGGACAGATACGCAGTATTTT CATSDLRFGGTDTQYF
- TRBJ1-1 - TRBV19 TGTGCCAGTAGTATAGATCTGGCAGCGAACACTGAAGCTTTCTTT CASSIDLAANTEAFF
- TRBJ1-5 - TRBV7-2 TGTGCCAGCAGCCCTGGAGGAGGCGGCCACAATCAGCCCCAGCATTTT CASSPGGGGHNQPQHF
- TRBJ1-2 - TRBV18 TGTGCCAGCTTGGGCGCAGGGAAGGGTTACGGCTACACCTTC CASLGAGKGYGYTF
- TRBJ2-7 - TRBV7-9 TGTGCCAGCAGCTTAGGTAACGAGCAGTACTTC CASSLGNEQYF
TRBD1 TRBJ1-1 - TRBV6-5 TGTGCCAGCAGTTACACTTCGGGACAGACCACTGAAGCTTTCTTT CASSYTSGQTTEAFF
- TRBJ2-1 - TRBV14 TGTGCCAGCAGCCTAGGCGTCAGCATTGAGCAGTTCTTC CASSLGVSIEQFF
- TRBJ2-6 - TRBV19 TGTGCCAGTAGTATGGGCCCGGTCTCTGGGGCCAACGTCCTGACTTTC CASSMGPVSGANVLTF
- TRBJ1-2 - TRBV1 TGCACCAGCAGCCAAGCCGGACAGGGGCCGAACTATGGCTACACCTTC CTSSQAGQGPNYGYTF
- TRBJ1-5 - TRBV3-1/TRBV3-2 TGTGCCAGCAGCCCAACCCGACAGTCCAATCAGCCCCAGCATTTT CASSPTRQSNQPQHF
- TRBJ2-7 - TRBV20-1 TGCAGTGCTAGTCCCCTCGGACTACCCTCGTACGAGCAGTACTTC CSASPLGLPSYEQYF
TRBD1 TRBJ2-4 - TRBV6-2/TRBV6-3 TGTGCCAGCAGCCGGACAGGGGGCAAAAACATTCAGTACTTC CASSRTGGKNIQYF
- TRBJ1-2 - TRBV5-1 TGCGCCAGCTCCGAACAGGGAGGGGGTAGCTATGGCTACACCTTC CASSEQGGGSYGYTF
TRBD1 TRBJ1-1 - TRBV4-3 TGCGCCAGCAGCCAAGATCAGGGGGCGCGGAACACTGAAGCTTTCTTT CASSQDQGARNTEAFF
- TRBJ2-7 - TRBV5-4 TGTGCCAGCAGCTTGGGACACCCATCCTACGAGCAGTACTTC CASSLGHPSYEQYF
- TRBJ1-5 - TRBV7-9 TGTGCCAGCAGCTCAAATCAGGGATCCCAGCCCCAGCATTTT CASSSNQGSQPQHF
TRBD1 TRBJ1-1 - TRBV3-1/TRBV3-2 TGTGCCAGCAGCCGGTATGGACAGGGGCTTGAAGCTTTCTTT CASSRYGQGLEAFF
- TRBJ2-2 - TRBV7-9 TGTGCCAGCACCACCGGTGCGAACACCGGGGAGCTGTTTTTT CASTTGANTGELFF
TRBD1 TRBJ1-4 - TRBV18 TGTGCCAGCTCACGAGGGACAGATAATGAAAAACTGTTTTTT CASSRGTDNEKLFF
- TRBJ1-1 - TRBV7-3 TGTGCCAGCAGCGCAGGCCTGAACACTGAAGCTTTCTTT CASSAGLNTEAFF
TRBD2 TRBJ2-5 - TRBV6-6 TGTGCCAGCAGTCTGGCAGGGAGGGTGGAGACCCAGTACTTC CASSLAGRVETQYF
TRBD1 TRBJ2-5 - TRBV13 TGTGCCAGCAGCTCACAGGGGAGTGAGTGGGAGACCCAGTACTTC CASSSQGSEWETQYF
- TRBJ1-1 - TRBV18 TGTGCCAGCTCACCGTTTGTGAACACTGAAGCTTTCTTT CASSPFVNTEAFF
- TRBJ1-3 - TRBV6-2/TRBV6-3 TGTGCCAGCAGTTACTCTGGGACAAGAAACACCATATATTTT CASSYSGTRNTIYF
TRBD1 TRBJ2-7 - TRBV2 TGTGCCAGCAGTATCCTACAGGGGGGTCTGGTGGGGGACTACGAGCAGTACTTC CASSILQGGLVGDYEQYF
TRBD1 TRBJ1-1 - TRBV12-3/TRBV12-4 TGTGCCAGCAGTTTAGTACAGGGGGCTGAAGCTTTCTTT CASSLVQGAEAFF
- TRBJ2-2 - TRBV5-1 TGCGCCAGCAGCCTCTCATGGACGGGGAACACCGGGGAGCTGTTTTTT CASSLSWTGNTGELFF
TRBD2 TRBJ2-7 - TRBV5-1 TGCGCCAGCAGCGCCGGGACTAGCGGGAGTAAGTACGAGCAGTACTTC CASSAGTSGSKYEQYF
TRBD1 TRBJ2-2 - TRBV4-3 TGCGCCAGCAGCCAGGGAGGACAGGGGGTATCGAACACCGGGGAGCTGTTTTTT CASSQGGQGVSNTGELFF
- TRBJ1-1 - TRBV18 TGTGCCAGCTCACCAGGGGCCCACACTGAAGCTTTCTTT CASSPGAHTEAFF
- TRBJ2-7 - TRBV9 TGTGCCAGCAGCGTAGGGACATCCTGGAGAGAGCAGTACTTC CASSVGTSWREQYF
- TRBJ1-2 few TRBV5-4 TGTGCCAGCAGCTTGGATAGCAACTATGGCTACACCTTC CASSLDSNYGYTF
- TRBJ2-1 - TRBV5-6 TGTGCCAGCAGCTTTGGCCAGGGAGACCCGGAATCCTACAATGAGCAGTTCTTC CASSFGQGDPESYNEQFF
TRBD2 TRBJ2-1 - TRBV5-4 TGTGCCAGCAGCATACAGACGGGGGGTGAGCAGTTCTTC CASSIQTGGEQFF
- TRBJ2-7 - TRBV11-2 TGTGCCAGCTACCGCACCGGGGCCATCCACGAGCAGTACTTC CASYRTGAIHEQYF
- TRBJ2-7 - TRBV6-2/TRBV6-3 TGTGCCAGCAGTTACAGAAGCGGGACAGCTGGTTCCTACGAGCAGTACTTC CASSYRSGTAGSYEQYF
- TRBJ1-2 - TRBV5-4 TGTGCCAGCAGCCGGACTGGGGACCCCTATGGCTACACCTTC CASSRTGDPYGYTF
TRBD1 TRBJ1-2 - TRBV19 TGTGCCAGTAGTATAAGGACAGGGGCTGGGTATGGCTACACCTTC CASSIRTGAGYGYTF
- TRBJ2-6 - TRBV4-3 TGCGCCAGCAGCCAAGATTGGACGGAAGGGGCCAACGTCCTGACTTTC CASSQDWTEGANVLTF
- TRBJ2-3 - TRBV9 TGTGCCAGCAGCGTAGTCCCTGGTGCTGGGGGCCTCGATACGCAGTATTTT CASSVVPGAGGLDTQYF
TRBD2 TRBJ2-1 few TRBV4-2 TGTGCCAGCAGCCAAGATGCGGGAGGGACCTACAATGAGCAGTTCTTC CASSQDAGGTYNEQFF
- TRBJ2-3 - TRBV9 TGTGCCAGCAGCGGCGCCGGGACCCCGGGGGATACGCAGTATTTT CASSGAGTPGDTQYF
- TRBJ1-1 - TRBV6-5 TGTGCCAGCAGTTCCAGGGCCCCCAGCACTGAAGCTTTCTTT CASSSRAPSTEAFF
TRBD1 TRBJ1-2 - TRBV27 TGTGCCAGCAGATGGGGTCCGGGACAGTCGGGCTACACCTTC CASRWGPGQSGYTF
- TRBJ2-6 - TRBV29-1 TGCAGCGTTCAAACAGCTAACTCTGGGGCCAACGTCCTGACTTTC CSVQTANSGANVLTF
- TRBJ2-1 - TRBV15 TGTGCCACCAGCAGAGATAAGGTCGTCGGGATACAGTCCTACAATGAGCAGTTCTTC CATSRDKVVGIQSYNEQFF
- TRBJ1-1 - TRBV5-6 TGTGCCAGCAGTAATGACCTGGGCACTGAAGCTTTCTTT CASSNDLGTEAFF
- TRBJ2-3 - TRBV29-1 TGCAGCGTAGACAGCACAGATACGCAGTATTTT CSVDSTDTQYF
- TRBJ2-1 - TRBV9 TGTGCCAGCGGCCTGGCGGACAGCTCCTACAATGAGCAGTTCTTC CASGLADSSYNEQFF
TRBD2 TRBJ2-2 - TRBV5-1 TGCGCCAGCAGGGGGACTAGCGGGAGCGACACCGGGGAGCTGTTTTTT CASRGTSGSDTGELFF